The text below deals with one TCR beta chain. One tube held mixed TRB-A and TRB-B primer pools for touch-down PCR. One entry per CDR3 protein, without DNA, is what TCRdb gives after re-calling the multiplex PCR reads. The sample shows roughly 5,000 distinct CDR3 sequences, and approximately 15% sits with its ten largest clones. Each sample's input was about 270 ng genomic DNA, approximately 37,500 genome equivalents. This entry belongs to a study of T cell clusters in autoimmune cytopenias. A further study also used this sample, focusing on T cell repertoires in aging, cancer and after chemotherapy. That paper states: Healthy donors lost TCR diversity with age mainly through richness, cancer patients through richness and evenness.

What was sequenced was peripheral blood. This TCR came from a human donor in good health.

CDR3 in amino acids: CASSSHGGDYEQYF. The chain employs TRBV7-2 and TRBJ2-7; TCRdb returns TRBD1, unconfirmable since there is no DNA. Germline V gene sequence: CDR1 SGHTA, CDR2 FQGNSA. CDR3 length: 14 residues.